The rows below give T cell receptor beta chains drawn from one sample of a study of T cells in Graves' hyperthyroidism and ophthalmopathy. MiXCR was run by TCRdb on the multiplex PCR reads, yielding one entry per CDR3 protein. Of 350,000 to 450,000 distinct CDR3 sequences in the sample, around 13% were seen once. Material: blood. The receptors were sampled from a woman between 55 and 75 years old with Graves' hyperthyroidism. CDR3s include the opening cysteine and the closing phenylalanine or tryptophan. The D gene is left open where the match is weak. A row's size may be missing; if present it is once, few, many or a size class.

v_call	clone_size	j_call	d_call	cdr3_aa	cdr3_nt
TRBV5-5	many	TRBJ2-1	-	CASSSGTSSYNEQFF	TGTGCCAGCAGTTCCGGGACAAGCTCCTACAATGAGCAGTTCTTC
TRBV7-9	-	TRBJ2-7	TRBD1	CASSQPEETGFYEQYF	TGTGCCAGCAGCCAACCAGAAGAGACAGGGTTCTACGAGCAGTACTTC
TRBV6-1	-	TRBJ2-2	-	CASSEVEPANTGELFF	TGTGCCAGCAGTGAAGTGGAGCCAGCGAACACCGGGGAGCTGTTTTTT
TRBV5-1	many	TRBJ2-1	TRBD2	CASSPLGAGGNNEQFF	TGCGCCAGCAGCCCCCTGGGAGCGGGAGGGAACAATGAGCAGTTCTTC
TRBV2	many	TRBJ2-4	TRBD1	CASSTGVGAKNIQYF	TGTGCCAGCAGTACAGGGGTGGGGGCCAAAAACATTCAGTACTTC
TRBV7-9	few	TRBJ2-7	TRBD2	CASSHGTSGSYEQYF	TGTGCCAGCAGCCATGGGACTAGCGGGAGTTACGAGCAGTACTTC
TRBV28	many	TRBJ2-3	TRBD2	CASSPSSGRTDTQYF	TGTGCCAGCAGTCCCTCTAGCGGGCGGACAGATACGCAGTATTTT
TRBV9	-	TRBJ1-2	-	CASSVGPFVGGDYGYTF	TGTGCCAGCAGCGTAGGCCCTTTTGTGGGGGGCGACTATGGCTACACCTTC
TRBV2	-	TRBJ2-1	TRBD2	CASSEVGGRYNEQFF	TGTGCCAGCAGTGAAGTGGGCGGGAGGTACAATGAGCAGTTCTTC
TRBV12-3/TRBV12-4	many	TRBJ2-1	TRBD2	CASSPLAGAGVQFF	TGTGCCAGCAGTCCATTAGCGGGAGCTGGGGTGCAGTTCTTC
TRBV3-1	many	TRBJ2-3	TRBD2	CASGTSGTDTQYF	TGTGCCAGCGGGACTAGCGGGACAGATACGCAGTATTTT
TRBV2	many	TRBJ2-2	TRBD1	CASNRQGAQAGELFF	TGTGCCAGCAATAGACAGGGGGCTCAGGCCGGGGAGCTGTTTTTT
TRBV19	-	TRBJ1-5	TRBD1	CASSMTGTSNQPQHF	TGTGCCAGTAGTATGACAGGGACTAGCAATCAGCCCCAGCATTTT
TRBV6-4	few	TRBJ2-1	TRBD2	CASSPISGSDNEQFF	TGTGCCAGCAGTCCTATTAGCGGGAGTGACAATGAGCAGTTCTTC
TRBV3-1	-	TRBJ2-7	TRBD1	CASSQVQGAYEQYF	TGTGCCAGCAGCCAAGTCCAGGGGGCCTACGAGCAGTACTTC
TRBV11-2	many	TRBJ2-7	-	CASSSRQGGPYEQYF	TGTGCCAGCAGCTCCCGACAGGGAGGTCCCTACGAGCAGTACTTC
TRBV6-1	few	TRBJ2-1	TRBD2	CASSSTLAGAYNEQFF	TGTGCCAGCAGTTCGACCTTAGCGGGAGCCTACAATGAGCAGTTCTTC
TRBV6-2/TRBV6-3	many	TRBJ2-5	TRBD1	CASSYFGQGAETQYF	TGTGCCAGCAGTTACTTCGGACAGGGCGCAGAGACCCAGTACTTC
TRBV4-1	few	TRBJ2-3	TRBD2	CASSGALTSVIDTQYF	TGCGCCAGCAGCGGTGCGTTGACTAGCGTAATAGATACGCAGTATTTT
TRBV12-3/TRBV12-4	-	TRBJ1-6	TRBD1	CASSGTGGRHSPLHF	TGTGCCAGCAGCGGGACAGGGGGTAGGCATTCACCCCTCCACTTT
TRBV24-1	many	TRBJ2-5	-	CATSDPGTGWGARETQYF	TGTGCCACCAGTGATCCCGGGACGGGGTGGGGGGCCCGGGAGACCCAGTACTTC
TRBV12-3/TRBV12-4	many	TRBJ2-2	-	CASSLVISPGELFF	TGTGCCAGCAGTTTAGTAATTAGCCCCGGGGAGCTGTTTTTT
TRBV19	-	TRBJ2-7	-	CASSIGSSTYEQYF	TGTGCCAGTAGTATAGGAAGCTCAACCTACGAGCAGTACTTC
TRBV28	-	TRBJ2-1	TRBD1	CASSSYFRQGGSYNEQFF	TGTGCCAGCAGTTCTTACTTTAGACAGGGGGGCTCCTACAATGAGCAGTTCTTC
TRBV7-8	many	TRBJ2-1	TRBD2	CASSLVRLAGGNEQFF	TGTGCCAGCAGCTTAGTGCGGCTAGCGGGAGGGAATGAGCAGTTCTTC
TRBV10-1	many	TRBJ2-5	-	CASSETPDMGTQYF	TGCGCCAGCAGTGAGACCCCAGACATGGGGACCCAGTACTTC
TRBV5-1	few	TRBJ2-6	-	CASSLAPSSRSGANVLTF	TGCGCCAGCAGCTTGGCCCCATCTAGCCGCTCTGGGGCCAACGTCCTGACTTTC
TRBV12-3/TRBV12-4	many	TRBJ2-1	-	CASTRYNEQFF	TGTGCCAGCACCCGGTACAATGAGCAGTTCTTC
TRBV6-1	-	TRBJ2-3	-	CASSEHRTDTQYF	TGTGCCAGCAGCGAACACCGCACAGATACGCAGTATTTT
TRBV9	-	TRBJ2-3	-	CASSVGTVSTDTQYF	TGTGCCAGCAGCGTAGGAACGGTATCCACAGATACGCAGTATTTT
TRBV11-3	many	TRBJ2-1	-	CASSLLGGGPYNEQFF	TGTGCCAGCAGCTTATTGGGGGGCGGGCCCTACAATGAGCAGTTCTTC
TRBV5-6	many	TRBJ1-1	-	CASSFLLRHSRLTEAFF	TGTGCCAGCAGCTTCCTTTTACGTCACTCCAGGCTCACTGAAGCTTTCTTT
TRBV28	many	TRBJ1-1	-	CASSLQGLWSAESTEAFF	TGTGCCAGCAGTTTACAAGGGTTGTGGTCGGCAGAGTCAACTGAAGCTTTCTTT
TRBV15	few	TRBJ2-7	-	CATSRGKAYEQYF	TGTGCCACCAGCAGAGGGAAGGCCTACGAGCAGTACTTC
TRBV6-1	-	TRBJ2-5	-	CASSGTYEETQYF	TGTGCCAGCAGTGGGACGTACGAAGAGACCCAGTACTTC
TRBV7-9	few	TRBJ2-2	TRBD1	CASSPTTGSDTGELFF	TGTGCCAGCAGCCCTACGACAGGGTCGGACACCGGGGAGCTGTTTTTT
TRBV6-1	-	TRBJ2-3	-	CASRAGGSDTQYF	TGTGCCAGTCGAGCCGGGGGTTCAGATACGCAGTATTTT
TRBV20-1	many	TRBJ2-3	-	CSASSGTTDTQYF	TGCAGTGCTAGCTCGGGGACCACAGATACGCAGTATTTT
TRBV7-8	many	TRBJ1-1	-	CASAFGTDTEAFF	TGTGCCAGCGCTTTTGGGACGGACACTGAAGCTTTCTTT
TRBV11-2	many	TRBJ2-1	TRBD1	CASTQGVQSSYNEQFF	TGTGCCAGCACCCAGGGGGTGCAGAGCTCCTACAATGAGCAGTTCTTC
TRBV4-1	-	TRBJ2-7	TRBD2	CASSFRTSGLGGEQYF	TGCGCCAGCAGCTTTCGGACTAGCGGGCTTGGGGGCGAGCAGTACTTC
TRBV12-3/TRBV12-4	-	TRBJ2-1	-	CASSFLASSYNEQFF	TGTGCCAGCAGTTTCCTAGCGAGCTCCTACAATGAGCAGTTCTTC
TRBV19	-	TRBJ1-1	-	CASPGRFGEAFF	TGTGCCAGCCCCGGACGGTTCGGGGAAGCTTTCTTT
TRBV19	few	TRBJ1-4	-	CASSPLGEGNEKLFF	TGTGCCAGTAGCCCTCTCGGGGAGGGGAATGAAAAACTGTTTTTT
TRBV7-8	many	TRBJ2-2	TRBD1	CASSTRQGNTGELFF	TGTGCCAGCAGCACTAGACAGGGTAACACCGGGGAGCTGTTTTTT
TRBV7-2	many	TRBJ2-3	-	CASSLGYGTDTQYF	TGTGCCAGCAGCTTAGGTTATGGCACAGATACGCAGTATTTT
TRBV11-3	-	TRBJ2-6	-	CASSLAGRPGANVLTF	TGTGCCAGCAGCTTAGCGGGCAGGCCTGGGGCCAACGTCCTGACTTTC
TRBV20-1	many	TRBJ2-7	TRBD1	CSAPARTGAYEQYF	TGCAGTGCTCCGGCACGGACAGGGGCCTACGAGCAGTACTTC
TRBV19	many	TRBJ2-7	TRBD1	CASRHSGTGFYEQYF	TGTGCCAGCAGGCATTCCGGGACAGGGTTCTACGAGCAGTACTTC
TRBV12-3/TRBV12-4	-	TRBJ2-1	TRBD2	CASSFGGWNEQFF	TGTGCCAGCAGTTTCGGGGGGTGGAATGAGCAGTTCTTC
TRBV6-5	many	TRBJ2-7	-	CASSYQGISYEQYF	TGTGCCAGCAGTTACCAAGGTATCTCCTACGAGCAGTACTTC
TRBV3-1	-	TRBJ2-7	TRBD2	CASSPLGTTNSYEQYF	TGTGCCAGCAGCCCCCTCGGGACTACAAACTCCTACGAGCAGTACTTC
TRBV5-1	-	TRBJ1-1	-	CASTLDGGVSTEAFF	TGCGCCAGCACACTGGACGGGGGGGTGAGCACTGAAGCTTTCTTT
TRBV11-3	many	TRBJ2-7	TRBD2	CASRGLAAYEQYF	TGTGCCAGCCGCGGTCTAGCGGCTTACGAGCAGTACTTC
TRBV27	many	TRBJ2-7	-	CASSYRAAGYEQYF	TGTGCCAGCAGTTACAGGGCCGCCGGCTACGAGCAGTACTTC
TRBV10-2	-	TRBJ2-1	TRBD2	CASNDAGGAGNEQFF	TGCGCCAGCAACGACGCGGGGGGGGCGGGGAATGAGCAGTTCTTC
TRBV27	-	TRBJ1-5	-	CASSLRAGKQPQHF	TGTGCCAGCAGTTTAAGGGCAGGCAAGCAGCCCCAGCATTTT
TRBV12-5	-	TRBJ1-6	TRBD1	CASGPGQPNSPLHF	TGTGCTAGTGGTCCGGGACAGCCTAATTCACCCCTCCACTTT
TRBV4-2	few	TRBJ1-1	-	CASSQVGGLGAFF	TGTGCCAGCAGCCAAGTGGGGGGACTTGGAGCTTTCTTT
TRBV30	-	TRBJ2-1	TRBD2	CAWRGPGLAGGPRYNEQFF	TGTGCCTGGAGAGGCCCGGGACTAGCGGGAGGGCCGAGGTACAATGAGCAGTTCTTC